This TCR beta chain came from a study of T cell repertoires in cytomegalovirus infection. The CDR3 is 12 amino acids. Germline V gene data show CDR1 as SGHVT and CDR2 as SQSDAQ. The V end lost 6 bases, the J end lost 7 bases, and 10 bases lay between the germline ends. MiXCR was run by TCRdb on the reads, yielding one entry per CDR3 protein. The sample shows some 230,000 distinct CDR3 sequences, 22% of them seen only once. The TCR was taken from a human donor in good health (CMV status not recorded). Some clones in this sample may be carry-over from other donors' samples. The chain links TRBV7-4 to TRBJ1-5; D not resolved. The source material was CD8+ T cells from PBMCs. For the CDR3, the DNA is TGTGCCAGCAGTGATAGGTTCCAGCCCCAGCATTTT. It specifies CASSDRFQPQHF.